These 2 T cell receptor beta chains came from one sample sequenced in a study of neurological immune-mediated disorders (dated by TCRdb to about 2019). The time point label for this specimen denotes: longitudinal time-point 3. The method was 5' RACE. The instrument was an Illumina HiSeq 2500. TCRdb's own reprocessing of the public reads used fastp at Q25 and MiXCR and kept productive beta chains. Rows matching on CDR3 protein sequence are summarized as one entry with the most common DNA and genes. The sample table holds tens of thousands of distinct CDR3 sequences, of which 9.5% to 15% were seen once. Around 9% of the sample belongs to the ten largest clones. Sequencing input: PBMCs. These TCRs come from a male donor with HTLV-1-associated myelopathy (HAM/TSP).

This chain joins TRBV5-6 and TRBJ2-5, with a possible D match to TRBD1 (5 bases). Trimming took 4 bases from V and 0 from J, leaving 16 bases between them. The CDR3 is 16 amino acids. Germline V gene data show CDR1 as SGHDT and CDR2 as YYEEEE. CDR3 sequence reads: CASSGWWGADQETQYF. The CDR3, as DNA: TGTGCCAGCAGCGGGTGGTGGGGCGCGGACCAAGAGACCCAGTACTTC.

Ten or more counts support this clonotype. The CDR3 bases are TGCAGTGCTAGAGTGGGCGGGGGGGCCATTGGTGAGCAGTTCTTC. Translated, it gives CSARVGGGAIGEQFF. This sequence joins TRBV20-1 and TRBJ2-1; TRBD2 aligns across 9 bases. The CDR3 sequence is 15 residues long. J lost 9 bases, V lost 1 base, and 10 bases had no gene match. Germline CDR1 DFQATT, CDR2 SNEGSKA (reference sequence).